The next 6 T cell receptor beta chains were all read from a single sample in a study of circulating and synovial CD4+ cells in juvenile arthritis. Sequencing used immunoSEQ multiplex PCR; TCRdb keeps in-frame clones, though not all of them. Altogether thousands of clones are present, about 90% being singletons, with the ten largest covering under 4.5%. The sequencing input was HLA-DR+ CD4+ T cells from blood. The subset was: circulating pathogenic-like lymphocytes, sorted as HLA-DR+CD14-CD3+CD4+CD25low/- blood T cells. These receptors all come from a human donor with juvenile idiopathic arthritis.

The V and J genes are TRBV13 and TRBJ2-1; the match to TRBD2 covers 13 bases. With V trimmed by 2 bases and J by 7 bases, 11 bases remained unmatched. The CDR3 has 18 amino acids. The germline CDR1 and CDR2 sequences are PRHDT and FYEKMQ (reference sequence). CDR3 amino acids: CASSLLASGTSGANEQFF. The CDR3 bases are TGTGCCAGCAGCTTACTGGCATCTGGGACTAGCGGGGCAAATGAGCAGTTCTTC.

The chain is built from TRBV6-5 and TRBJ1-4, with D maybe TRBD1 (6 bases). Trimming shortened V by 6 bases and J by 7 bases, and 15 bases separated the two germline ends. Germline CDR1 and CDR2: MNHEY and SVGAGI. This CDR3 has 14 residues. The chain's CDR3 is CASSQTGLFEKLFF. For the CDR3, the DNA is TGTGCCAGCAGCCAGACAGGTTTATTTGAAAAACTGTTTTTT.

With regard to this clone: One end of the junction varies from germline; a read error may be responsible. Other DNA variants within this sample encode the same CDR3. The rearrangement links TRBV4-2 to TRBJ1-6; 7 nucleotides line up with TRBD1. Germline CDR1 LGHNA, CDR2 YNFKEQ. CDR3 length: 18 residues. The CDR3 DNA reads TGTGCCAGCAGCCAAGAGCCCCCAGGGGGAGGATCTAATTCCCCCCTCCACTTT. It codes for CASSQEPPGGGSNSPLHF.

The genes are TRBV5-1 and TRBJ2-5; the match to TRBD2 covers 11 bases. Unmatched junction bases numbered 7, after V lost 0 bases and J lost 0 bases. The germline V gene has CDR1 SGHRS and CDR2 YFSETQ. This CDR3 is built from 18 residues. CDR3 coding DNA: TGCGCCAGCAGCTTGGTGTCTAGCGGGGGGCCGTACCAAGAGACCCAGTACTTC. Translation: CASSLVSSGGPYQETQYF.

The chain links TRBV11-3 to TRBJ2-2; D might be TRBD1 (6 bases). The CDR3 has 15 amino acids. The V end was cut by 4 bases, the J end by 2 bases, with 11 bases between. The germline V gene encodes CDR1 SGHNT and CDR2 YENEEA. CDR3 sequence: CASSSGAINTGELFF. CDR3 nucleotide sequence: TGTGCCAGCAGCTCAGGGGCGATCAACACCGGGGAGCTGTTTTTT.

V and J are TRBV7-3 and TRBJ2-5; 8 bases map to TRBD2. The CDR3 totals 16 residues. V lost 0 bases to trimming and J lost 5 bases; unmatched junction nucleotides: 8. Germline V gene data show CDR1 as SGHTA and CDR2 as FQGTGA. CDR3 sequence reads: CASSLTRGLASETQYF. DNA of the CDR3: TGTGCCAGCAGCTTAACCCGAGGACTAGCTTCGGAGACCCAGTACTTC.